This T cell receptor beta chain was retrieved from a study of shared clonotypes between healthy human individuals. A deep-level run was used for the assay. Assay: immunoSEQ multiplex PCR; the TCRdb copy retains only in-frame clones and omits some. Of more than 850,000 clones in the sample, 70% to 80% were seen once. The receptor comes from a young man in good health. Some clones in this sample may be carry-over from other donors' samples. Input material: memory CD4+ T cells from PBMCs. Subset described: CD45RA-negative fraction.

CDR3 loop: CASSSAGTGETEAFF. In DNA, the CDR3 is TGTGCCAGCAGTTCAGCCGGGACAGGGGAAACTGAAGCTTTCTTT. The chain combines TRBV27 with TRBJ1-1; 10 bases are shared with TRBD1. J lost 5 bases, V lost 4 bases, and 7 bases had no gene match. CDR3 length: 15 residues. Germline CDR1 and CDR2: MNHEY and SMNVEV (reference sequence).